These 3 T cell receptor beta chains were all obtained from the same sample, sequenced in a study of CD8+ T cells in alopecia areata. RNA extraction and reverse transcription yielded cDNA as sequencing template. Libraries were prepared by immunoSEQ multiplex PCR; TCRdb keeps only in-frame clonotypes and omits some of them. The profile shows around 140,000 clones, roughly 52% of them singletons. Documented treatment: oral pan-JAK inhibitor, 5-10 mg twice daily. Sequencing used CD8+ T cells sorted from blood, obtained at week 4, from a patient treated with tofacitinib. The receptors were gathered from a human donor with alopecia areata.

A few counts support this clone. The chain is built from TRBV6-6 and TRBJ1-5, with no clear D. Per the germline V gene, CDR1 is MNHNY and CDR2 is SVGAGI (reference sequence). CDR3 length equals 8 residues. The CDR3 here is CATQPQHF. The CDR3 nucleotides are TGTGCTACCCAGCCCCAGCATTTT.

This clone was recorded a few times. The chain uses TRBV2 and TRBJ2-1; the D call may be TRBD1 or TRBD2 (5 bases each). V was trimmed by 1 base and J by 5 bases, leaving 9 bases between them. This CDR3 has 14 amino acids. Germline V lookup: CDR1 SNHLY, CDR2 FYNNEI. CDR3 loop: CASSEGDGNNEQFF. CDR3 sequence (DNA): TGTGCCAGCAGTGAAGGGGACGGTAACAATGAGCAGTTCTTC.

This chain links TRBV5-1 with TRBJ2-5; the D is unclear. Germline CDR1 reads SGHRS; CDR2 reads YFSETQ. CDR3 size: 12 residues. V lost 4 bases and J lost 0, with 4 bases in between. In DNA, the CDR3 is TGCGCCAGCAGCCCGGACCAAGAGACCCAGTACTTC. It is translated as CASSPDQETQYF.